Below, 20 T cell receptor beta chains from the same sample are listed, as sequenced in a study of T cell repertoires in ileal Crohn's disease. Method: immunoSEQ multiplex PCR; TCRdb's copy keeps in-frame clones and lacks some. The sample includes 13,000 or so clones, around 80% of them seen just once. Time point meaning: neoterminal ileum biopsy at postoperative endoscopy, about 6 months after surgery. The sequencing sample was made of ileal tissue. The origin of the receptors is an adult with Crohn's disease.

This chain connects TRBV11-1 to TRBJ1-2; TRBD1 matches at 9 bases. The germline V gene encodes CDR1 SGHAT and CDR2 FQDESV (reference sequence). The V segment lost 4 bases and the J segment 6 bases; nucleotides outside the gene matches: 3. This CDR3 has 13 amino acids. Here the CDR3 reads CASSSWTGDGYTF. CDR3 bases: TGTGCCAGCAGCTCTTGGACAGGGGATGGCTACACCTTC.

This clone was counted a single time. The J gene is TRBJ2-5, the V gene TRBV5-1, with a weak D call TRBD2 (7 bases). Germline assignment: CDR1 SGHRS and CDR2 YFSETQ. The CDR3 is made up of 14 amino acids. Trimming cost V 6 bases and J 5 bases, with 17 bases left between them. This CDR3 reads CASNPTGGWETQYF. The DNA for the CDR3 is TGCGCCAGCAACCCTACGGGGGGCTGGGAGACCCAGTACTTC.

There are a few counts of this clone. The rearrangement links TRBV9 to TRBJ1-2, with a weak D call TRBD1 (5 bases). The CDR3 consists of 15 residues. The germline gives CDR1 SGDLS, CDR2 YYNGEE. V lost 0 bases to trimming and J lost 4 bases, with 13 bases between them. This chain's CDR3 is CASSVGGTDTYGYTF. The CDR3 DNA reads TGTGCCAGCAGCGTAGGCGGGACCGACACCTATGGCTACACCTTC.

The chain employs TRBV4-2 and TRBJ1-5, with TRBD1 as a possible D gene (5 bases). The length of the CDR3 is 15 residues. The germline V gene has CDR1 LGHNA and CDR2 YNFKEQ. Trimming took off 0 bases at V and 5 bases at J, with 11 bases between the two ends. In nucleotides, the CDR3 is TGTGCCAGCAGCCAAGAGGCAGCCAGGGATCAGCCCCAGCATTTT. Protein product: CASSQEAARDQPQHF.

The CDR3 reads CASSTLGLAIGELFF. The CDR3, as DNA: TGTGCCAGCAGTACCCTGGGACTAGCGATCGGGGAGCTGTTTTTT. The chain uses TRBV28 and TRBJ2-2; 10 bases are shared with TRBD2. The CDR3 sequence is 15 residues long. Germline lookup yields CDR1 MDHEN and CDR2 SYDVKM. V dropped 5 bases and J dropped 7; count of bases not matched to a gene: 7.

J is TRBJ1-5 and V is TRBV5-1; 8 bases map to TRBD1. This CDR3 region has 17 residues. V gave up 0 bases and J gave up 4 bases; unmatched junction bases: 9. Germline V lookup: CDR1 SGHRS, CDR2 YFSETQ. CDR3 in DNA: TGCGCCAGCAGCTTGGGACTTCCCGGGACAGGTAATCAGCCCCAGCATTTT. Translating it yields CASSLGLPGTGNQPQHF.

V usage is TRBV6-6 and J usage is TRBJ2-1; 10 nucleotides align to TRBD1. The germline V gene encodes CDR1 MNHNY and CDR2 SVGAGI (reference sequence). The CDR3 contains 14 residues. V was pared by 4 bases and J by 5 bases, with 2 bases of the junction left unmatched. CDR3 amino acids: CASSFGTGDNEQFF. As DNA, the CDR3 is TGTGCCAGCAGTTTCGGGACAGGGGACAATGAGCAGTTCTTC.

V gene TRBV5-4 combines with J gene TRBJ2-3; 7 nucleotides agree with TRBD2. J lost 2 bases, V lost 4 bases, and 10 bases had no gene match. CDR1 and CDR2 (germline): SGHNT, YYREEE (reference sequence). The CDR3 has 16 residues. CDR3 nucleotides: TGTGCCAGCAGCAGACCGGGACTACTCGTCACAGATACGCAGTATTTT. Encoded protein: CASSRPGLLVTDTQYF.

CDR3 residues: CSVDGQGNTDTQYF. Written as DNA, the CDR3 is TGCAGCGTTGATGGGCAGGGGAACACAGATACGCAGTATTTT. The J gene is TRBJ2-3, the V gene TRBV29-1; possibly TRBD1 for D (6 bases). This CDR3 spans 14 amino acids. The V end lost 3 bases, the J end lost 2 bases, and 12 bases lay between the germline ends. Germline CDR1 and CDR2: SQVTM and ANQGSEA.

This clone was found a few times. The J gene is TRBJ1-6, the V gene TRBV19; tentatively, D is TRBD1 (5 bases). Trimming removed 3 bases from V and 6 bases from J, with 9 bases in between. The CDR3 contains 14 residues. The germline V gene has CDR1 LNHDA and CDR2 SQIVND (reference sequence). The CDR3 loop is CASSIRGSNSPLHF. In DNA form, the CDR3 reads TGTGCCAGTAGTATTCGGGGGAGTAATTCACCCCTCCACTTT.

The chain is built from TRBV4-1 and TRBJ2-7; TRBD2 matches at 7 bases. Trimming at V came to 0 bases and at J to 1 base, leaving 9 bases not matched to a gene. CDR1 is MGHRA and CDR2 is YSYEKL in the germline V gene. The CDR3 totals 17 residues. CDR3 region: CASSQDLGEGLSYEQYF. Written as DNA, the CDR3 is TGCGCCAGCAGCCAAGATCTTGGGGAGGGTTTATCCTACGAGCAGTACTTC.

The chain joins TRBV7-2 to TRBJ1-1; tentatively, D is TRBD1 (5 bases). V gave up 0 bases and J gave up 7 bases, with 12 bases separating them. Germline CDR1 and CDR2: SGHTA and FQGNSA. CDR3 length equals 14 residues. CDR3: CASSLARGGSEAFF. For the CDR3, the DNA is TGTGCCAGCAGCTTAGCGCGTGGGGGGAGTGAAGCTTTCTTT. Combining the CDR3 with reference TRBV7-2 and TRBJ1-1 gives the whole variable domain GAGVSQSPSNKVTEKGKDVELRCDPISGHTALYWYRQSLGQGLEFLIYFQGNSAPDKSGLPSDRFSAERTGGSVSTLTIQRTQQEDSAVYLCASSLARGGSEAFFGQGTRLTVV.

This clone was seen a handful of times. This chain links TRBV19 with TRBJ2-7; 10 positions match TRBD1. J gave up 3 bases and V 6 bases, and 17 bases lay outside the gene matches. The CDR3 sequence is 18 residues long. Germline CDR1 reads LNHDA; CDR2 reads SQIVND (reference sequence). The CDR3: CASRYRDRGTERSYEQYF. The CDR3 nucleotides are TGTGCCAGTAGATACAGGGACAGGGGCACTGAAAGGAGCTACGAGCAGTACTTC.

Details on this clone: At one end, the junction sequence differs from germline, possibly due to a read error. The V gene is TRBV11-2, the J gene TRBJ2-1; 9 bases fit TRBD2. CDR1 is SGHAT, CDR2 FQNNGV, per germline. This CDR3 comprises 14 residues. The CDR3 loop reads CASSLAGVNNEQFF. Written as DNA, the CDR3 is TGTGCCAGCAGTTTAGCGGGAGTCAACAATGAGCAGTTCTTC.

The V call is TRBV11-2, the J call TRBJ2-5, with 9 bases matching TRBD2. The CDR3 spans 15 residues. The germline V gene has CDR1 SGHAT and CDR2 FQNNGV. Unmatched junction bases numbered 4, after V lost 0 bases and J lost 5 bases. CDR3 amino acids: CASSLETSGGETQYF. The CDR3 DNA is TGTGCCAGCAGCTTAGAGACTAGCGGCGGGGAGACCCAGTACTTC.

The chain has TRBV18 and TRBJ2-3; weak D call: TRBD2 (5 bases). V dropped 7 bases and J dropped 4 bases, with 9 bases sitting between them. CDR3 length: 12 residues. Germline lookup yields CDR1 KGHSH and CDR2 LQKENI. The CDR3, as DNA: TGTGCCAGCTGCGCCGGGGCAGATACGCAGTATTTT. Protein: CASCAGADTQYF.

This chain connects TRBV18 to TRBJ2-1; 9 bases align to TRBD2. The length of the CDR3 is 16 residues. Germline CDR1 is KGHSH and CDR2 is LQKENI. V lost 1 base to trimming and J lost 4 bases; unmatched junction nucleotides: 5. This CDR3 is CASSPQRGGAYNEQFF. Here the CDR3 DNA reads TGTGCCAGCTCACCACAACGCGGGGGGGCTTACAATGAGCAGTTCTTC.

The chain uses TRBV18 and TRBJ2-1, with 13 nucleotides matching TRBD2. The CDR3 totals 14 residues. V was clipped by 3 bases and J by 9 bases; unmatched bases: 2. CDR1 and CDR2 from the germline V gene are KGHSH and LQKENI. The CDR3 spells CASSPGTSGIEQFF. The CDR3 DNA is TGTGCCAGCTCACCGGGGACTAGCGGGATTGAGCAGTTCTTC.

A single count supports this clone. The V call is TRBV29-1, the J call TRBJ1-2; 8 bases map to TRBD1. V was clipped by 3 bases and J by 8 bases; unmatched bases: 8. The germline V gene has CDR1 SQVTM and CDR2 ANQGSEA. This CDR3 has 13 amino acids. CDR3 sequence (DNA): TGCAGCGTTGAGGTCCAGGGGGCATCCGGCTACACCTTC. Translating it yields CSVEVQGASGYTF.

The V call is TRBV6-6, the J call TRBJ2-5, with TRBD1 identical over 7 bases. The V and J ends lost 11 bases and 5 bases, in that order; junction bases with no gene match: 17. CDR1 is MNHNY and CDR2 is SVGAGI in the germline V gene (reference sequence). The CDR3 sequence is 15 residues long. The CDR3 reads CAYAGYVGQLETQYF. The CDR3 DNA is TGTGCCTACGCCGGCTATGTGGGACAGTTGGAGACCCAGTACTTC.